The T cell receptor (beta chain) described here comes from a study of shared clonotypes between healthy human individuals. This clone was counted only a few times. The ends were cut back, 3 bases at V and 5 bases at J, with 7 bases in the middle. Germline V gene sequence: CDR1 KGHSH, CDR2 LQKENI. The CDR3 contains 13 residues. For sorted subsets, roughly 200 ng DNA per replicate equaled tens of thousands of T cell genomes. Profiling relied on immunoSEQ multiplex PCR, and the TCRdb table lists in-frame clones only, not all of them. The table lists 2 million to 2.5 million clones, roughly 93% of them singletons. HIV-negative, healthy adults without recent acute infections or vaccinations were the donors.

Sequencing was carried out using naive CD4+ T cells from PBMCs. Subset of the sample: CD45RA+ positively selected. The TCR originated in a man aged 18 to 29 in good health. Some clones in this sample may be carry-over from other donors' samples. The chain recombines TRBV18 with TRBJ1-4; D uncertain. CDR3 coding DNA: TGTGCCAGCTCACCCATGGGGAATGAAAAACTGTTTTTT. It is translated as CASSPMGNEKLFF.